This entry lists 28 T cell receptor beta chains sequenced from one sample in a study of blood T cell repertoires in COVID-19. Produced via immunoSEQ multiplex PCR; TCRdb's table is partial and in-frame only. The sample carries just over 650,000 clones, about nine tenths recorded once. The specimen was peripheral blood. These receptors came from a woman aged 18-29 years with acute or convalescent COVID-19.

The V and J genes are TRBV4-2 and TRBJ2-6, with 8 positions matching TRBD2. The germline gives CDR1 LGHNA, CDR2 YNFKEQ. The J segment lost 2 bases and the V segment lost 0 bases, leaving 6 bases of the junction unmatched. The CDR3 is 18 residues long. CDR3 residues: CASSQESGGRTGANVLTF. DNA for the CDR3: TGTGCCAGCAGCCAAGAAAGCGGGGGTCGAACTGGGGCCAACGTCCTGACTTTC.

The genes are TRBV2 and TRBJ1-2, with D uncertain. The CDR3 is 14 residues long. V was shortened by 0 bases and J by 2 bases, with 7 bases between the two germline ends. Germline-derived CDR1 and CDR2 are SNHLY and FYNNEI. This CDR3 reads CASSEALGNYGYTF. CDR3 DNA sequence: TGTGCCAGCAGTGAAGCGCTAGGCAACTATGGCTACACCTTC.

The rearrangement joins TRBV9 to TRBJ2-2, with D perhaps matching TRBD1 (6 bases). V was cut by 4 bases and J by 1 base, with 14 bases left in between. The germline V gene has CDR1 SGDLS and CDR2 YYNGEE. This CDR3 has 16 residues. CDR3 sequence: CASSPKDRQNTGELFF. The CDR3, as DNA: TGTGCCAGCAGCCCAAAGGACAGACAGAACACCGGGGAGCTGTTTTTT. The variable domain in full, with the rest retrieved from reference TRBV9 and TRBJ2-2, is DSGVTQTPKHLITATGQRVTLRCSPRSGDLSVYWYQQSLDQGLQFLIQYYNGEERAKGNILERFSAQQFPDLHSELNLSSLELGDSALYFCASSPKDRQNTGELFFGEGSRLTVL.

This chain links TRBV29-1 with TRBJ2-7; 7 positions agree with TRBD1. The V gene's germline CDR1 is SQVTM and CDR2 ANQGSEA. CDR3 length: 16 amino acids. Unmatched junction bases numbered 14, after V lost 3 bases and J lost 3 bases. The CDR3 DNA reads as TGCAGCGTTGACTTGACCGGGACAGATCATGGCTACGAGCAGTACTTC. As protein: CSVDLTGTDHGYEQYF.

V gene TRBV5-1 combines with J gene TRBJ1-2, with a possible D match to TRBD1 (5 bases). Deletions cut 4 bases from V and 4 bases from J, with 20 bases between. CDR3 length: 16 residues. Germline V gene sequence: CDR1 SGHRS, CDR2 YFSETQ. Written as DNA, the CDR3 is TGCGCCAGCAGCAGCCTCGGGACCTCGGAGGGCTATGGCTACACCTTC. This codes for CASSSLGTSEGYGYTF.

The rearrangement joins TRBV25-1 to TRBJ2-7; 10 bases map to TRBD1. CDR1 is MGHDK and CDR2 is SYGVNS in the germline V gene. V lost 5 bases to trimming and J lost 7 bases; unmatched junction nucleotides: 8. This CDR3 contains 14 residues. The CDR3 is CASSLDRGLGEQYF. CDR3 coding DNA: TGTGCCAGCAGTCTCGACAGGGGGCTCGGTGAGCAGTACTTC.

This clone was counted once. V is TRBV12-5 and J is TRBJ1-5; D is possibly TRBD1 (6 bases). The CDR3 loop spans 15 amino acids. The V gene lost 2 bases and the J gene lost 4 bases, with 12 bases spanning the gap. Germline assignment: CDR1 LGHNT and CDR2 FRNRAP. The CDR3 coding sequence is TGTGCTAGTGGTTTGTGGGGCAGGGGTAATCAGCCCCAGCATTTT. Residues: CASGLWGRGNQPQHF.

The chain carries TRBV10-3 and TRBJ1-4; D gene ambiguous. The CDR3 runs 13 residues. V shed 2 bases and J shed 10 bases, with 11 bases lying between them. Germline CDR1 and CDR2: ENHRY and SYGVKD. The CDR3 DNA is TGTGCCATCAGTGAGGGAGGATTTCGAAAACTGTTTTTT. Its protein product is CAISEGGFRKLFF.

The chain combines TRBV5-5 with TRBJ2-7; D possibly corresponds to TRBD1 (6 bases). The CDR3 runs to 14 residues. V was cut by 5 bases and J by 2 bases, with 14 bases left in between. Germline lookup yields CDR1 SGHKS and CDR2 YYEKEE (reference sequence). This chain's CDR3 is CASSDRDTAYEQYF. CDR3 DNA sequence: TGTGCCAGCAGTGACCGGGACACAGCCTACGAGCAGTACTTC.

The V call is TRBV5-6, the J call TRBJ1-1; no reliable D call. Trimming shortened V by 3 bases and J by 5 bases, and 17 bases separated the two germline ends. The length of the CDR3 is 15 residues. Germline assignment: CDR1 SGHDT and CDR2 YYEEEE. CDR3: CASSSTGRMRTEAFF. In nucleotides, the CDR3 is TGTGCCAGCAGCTCGACGGGGAGGATGAGGACTGAAGCTTTCTTT.

The rearrangement links TRBV7-3 to TRBJ2-3, with D possibly matching TRBD1 (5 bases). The CDR3 spans 13 residues. Trimming cost V 3 bases and J 9 bases, with 13 bases left between them. CDR1 SGHTA and CDR2 FQGTGA come from the germline V gene. CDR3 in amino acids: CASSLSRGDTQYF. CDR3 nucleotides: TGTGCCAGCAGCTTGAGTAGGGGTGACACGCAGTATTTT.

CDR3 coding DNA: TGTGCCAGCAGCTCGACAGGGAATAGCAATCAGCCCCAGCATTTT. It specifies CASSSTGNSNQPQHF. This sequence joins TRBV6-2 or TRBV6-3 and TRBJ1-5; 7 nucleotides align to TRBD1. Germline assignment: CDR1 MNHEY and CDR2 SVGEGT. The CDR3 sequence is 15 residues long. V shed 6 bases, J shed 0 bases, and the junction held 5 bases outside the gene matches.

The chain links TRBV19 to TRBJ1-4; 9 nucleotides match TRBD1. CDR1 and CDR2 from the germline V gene are LNHDA and SQIVND (reference sequence). This CDR3 is 16 amino acids long. The V gene end was trimmed by 2 bases and the J gene end by 6 bases; junction bases not matched to a gene: 7. CDR3 sequence reads: CASSIYWGQGDEKLFF. CDR3 bases: TGTGCCAGTAGTATATATTGGGGACAGGGAGATGAAAAACTGTTTTTT.

A single count supports this clone. The chain is built from TRBV12-3 or TRBV12-4 and TRBJ1-2; D is uncertain. Trimming took off 5 bases at V and 8 bases at J, with 15 bases between the two ends. The CDR3 runs to 13 residues. The CDR3 here is CASSREDPRGYTF. The DNA for the CDR3 is TGTGCCAGCAGTCGGGAGGATCCTAGGGGCTACACCTTC.

V gene TRBV9 combines with J gene TRBJ2-1; 8 bases map to TRBD2. This CDR3 is 19 amino acids long. Germline CDR1 is SGDLS and CDR2 is YYNGEE. The V and J ends lost 4 bases and 0 bases, in that order; junction bases with no gene match: 15. The CDR3 spells CASSIYYGGDFSSYNEQFF. The DNA for the CDR3 is TGTGCCAGCAGCATTTACTACGGGGGGGACTTCAGCTCCTACAATGAGCAGTTCTTC.

The genes are TRBV28 and TRBJ1-1, with 7 bases fitting TRBD1. This CDR3 comprises 16 residues. With 6 bases clipped from V and 0 bases from J, the junction kept 10 bases outside the gene matches. CDR1 is MDHEN, CDR2 SYDVKM, per germline. The CDR3 DNA reads as TGTGCCAGCAGCAATAGGGACAGCAGCTTGAACACTGAAGCTTTCTTT. Translating it yields CASSNRDSSLNTEAFF.

The chain recombines TRBV9 with TRBJ1-3; D may be TRBD1 (6 bases). Trimming left V 0 bases short and J 6 bases short, with 16 bases between. The CDR3 loop spans 16 amino acids. Germline V gene sequence: CDR1 SGDLS, CDR2 YYNGEE. CDR3 in DNA: TGTGCCAGCAGCGTAGGTCGAGCCTTGGGACAAAACACCATATATTTT. As protein: CASSVGRALGQNTIYF. Combining the CDR3 with reference TRBV9 and TRBJ1-3 gives the whole variable domain DSGVTQTPKHLITATGQRVTLRCSPRSGDLSVYWYQQSLDQGLQFLIQYYNGEERAKGNILERFSAQQFPDLHSELNLSSLELGDSALYFCASSVGRALGQNTIYFGEGSWLTVV.

The chain carries TRBV20-1 and TRBJ2-7, with D possibly being TRBD1 (5 bases). The V end was cut by 6 bases, the J end by 5 bases, with 11 bases between. CDR1 and CDR2 from the germline V gene are DFQATT and SNEGSKA (reference sequence). The CDR3 loop spans 11 amino acids. CDR3 region: CSAPQGHEQYF. In DNA, the CDR3 is TGCAGTGCGCCGCAGGGCCACGAGCAGTACTTC.

The rearrangement uses TRBV19 and TRBJ1-1; D perhaps matches TRBD1 (5 bases). CDR3 length: 13 amino acids. V lost 5 bases and J 0 bases, leaving 7 bases between the germline ends. Germline CDR1 reads LNHDA; CDR2 reads SQIVND (reference sequence). CDR3 residues: CASSSTVNTEAFF. In DNA, the CDR3 is TGTGCCAGTAGTTCGACAGTGAACACTGAAGCTTTCTTT.

This rearrangement joins TRBV5-6 to TRBJ1-1, with a tentative D call TRBD1 (5 bases). Deletions cut 4 bases from V and 1 base from J, with 11 bases between. Germline V gene sequence: CDR1 SGHDT, CDR2 YYEEEE. This CDR3 is built from 14 residues. CDR3 region: CASSLTEGNTEAFF. CDR3 DNA: TGTGCCAGCAGCCTGACAGAAGGGAACACTGAAGCTTTCTTT.

The genes are TRBV5-1 and TRBJ1-1; no firm D call. V was clipped by 6 bases and J by 0 bases, with 18 bases between them. The CDR3 runs to 16 residues. The germline V gene has CDR1 SGHRS and CDR2 YFSETQ. The CDR3 region has the DNA TGCGCCAGCAAGCCTACACGCGGCCACATGAACACTGAAGCTTTCTTT. Its translation is CASKPTRGHMNTEAFF.

The chain combines TRBV27 with TRBJ1-1; tentative D call: TRBD1 (5 bases). With 0 bases removed from V and 1 base from J, the gap between germline ends came to 18 bases. The CDR3 is made up of 18 amino acids. CDR1 and CDR2 (germline): MNHEY, SMNVEV (reference sequence). The CDR3 coding sequence is TGTGCCAGCAGTTTATCGAGTCAACGTACAGGCCCGAACACTGAAGCTTTCTTT. Its translation: CASSLSSQRTGPNTEAFF.

In DNA, the CDR3 is TGTGCCAGCAGCCAAGATATGGTTGGGCCTTTACGCTCCTATAATTCACCCCTCCACTTT. Its protein product is CASSQDMVGPLRSYNSPLHF. This rearrangement joins TRBV4-2 to TRBJ1-6; no clear D gene. V shed 0 bases and J shed 0 bases, with 18 bases lying between them. Germline lookup yields CDR1 LGHNA and CDR2 YNFKEQ. The CDR3 sequence is 20 residues long.

V and J are TRBV12-3 or TRBV12-4 and TRBJ1-2; 9 bases line up with TRBD1. The CDR3 totals 13 residues. J was trimmed by 7 bases and V by 8 bases; bases with no gene match: 8. The chain's CDR3 is CASRDREVLGYTF. Here the CDR3 DNA reads TGTGCCAGCCGGGACAGGGAGGTTCTTGGCTACACCTTC.

The V gene is TRBV18, the J gene TRBJ1-1, with a possible D match to TRBD1 (5 bases). V gave up 4 bases and J gave up 4 bases, with 13 bases separating them. CDR1 is KGHSH, CDR2 LQKENI, per germline. The CDR3 covers 14 residues. The CDR3, as DNA: TGTGCCAGCTCACAGGTTGCGGGACCCACTGAAGCTTTCTTT. This encodes CASSQVAGPTEAFF.

The chain employs TRBV7-2 and TRBJ1-2; 8 bases fit TRBD1. From germline, CDR1 is SGHTA and CDR2 FQGNSA. V was clipped by 2 bases and J by 5 bases; unmatched bases: 10. CDR3 length: 16 residues. CDR3 coding DNA: TGTGCCAGCAGCTTAAGTGGAAACAGGGGGGAATATGGCTACACCTTC. This codes for CASSLSGNRGEYGYTF.

CDR3 loop: CASSQEGTYSPEKLFF. The DNA for the CDR3 is TGCGCCAGCAGCCAAGAAGGGACTTATTCCCCCGAAAAACTGTTTTTT. The chain joins TRBV4-1 to TRBJ1-4; perhaps TRBD1 as D (5 bases). V dropped 0 bases and J dropped 8 bases, with 16 bases sitting between them. The CDR3 loop spans 16 amino acids. CDR1 is MGHRA, CDR2 YSYEKL, per germline.

The chain recombines TRBV25-1 with TRBJ2-7; 7 bases agree with TRBD2. The CDR3 is 13 amino acids. Germline V gene lookup returns CDR1 MGHDK and CDR2 SYGVNS. The J segment lost 2 bases and the V segment lost 3 bases, leaving 1 base of the junction unmatched. CDR3 sequence reads: CASSEGGAYEQYF. The CDR3 region has the DNA TGTGCCAGCAGTGAGGGGGGGGCCTACGAGCAGTACTTC.